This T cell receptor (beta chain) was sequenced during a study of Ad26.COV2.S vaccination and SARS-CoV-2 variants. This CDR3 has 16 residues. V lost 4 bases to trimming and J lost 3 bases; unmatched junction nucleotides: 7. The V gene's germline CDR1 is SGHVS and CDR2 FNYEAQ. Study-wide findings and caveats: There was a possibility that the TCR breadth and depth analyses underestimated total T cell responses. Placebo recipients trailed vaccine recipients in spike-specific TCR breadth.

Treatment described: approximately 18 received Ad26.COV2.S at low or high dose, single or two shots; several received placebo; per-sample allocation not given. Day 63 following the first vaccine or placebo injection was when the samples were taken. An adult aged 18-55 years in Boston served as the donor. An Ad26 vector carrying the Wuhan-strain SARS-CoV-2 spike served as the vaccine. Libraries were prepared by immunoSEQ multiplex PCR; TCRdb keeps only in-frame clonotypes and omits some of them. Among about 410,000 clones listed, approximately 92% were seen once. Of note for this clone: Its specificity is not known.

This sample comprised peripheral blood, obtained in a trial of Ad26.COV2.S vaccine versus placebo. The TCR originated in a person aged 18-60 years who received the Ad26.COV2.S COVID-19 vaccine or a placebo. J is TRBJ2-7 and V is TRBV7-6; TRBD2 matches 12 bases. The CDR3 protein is CASSSGLAGSFYEQYF. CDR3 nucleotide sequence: TGTGCCAGCAGCTCAGGACTAGCGGGATCCTTCTACGAGCAGTACTTC.